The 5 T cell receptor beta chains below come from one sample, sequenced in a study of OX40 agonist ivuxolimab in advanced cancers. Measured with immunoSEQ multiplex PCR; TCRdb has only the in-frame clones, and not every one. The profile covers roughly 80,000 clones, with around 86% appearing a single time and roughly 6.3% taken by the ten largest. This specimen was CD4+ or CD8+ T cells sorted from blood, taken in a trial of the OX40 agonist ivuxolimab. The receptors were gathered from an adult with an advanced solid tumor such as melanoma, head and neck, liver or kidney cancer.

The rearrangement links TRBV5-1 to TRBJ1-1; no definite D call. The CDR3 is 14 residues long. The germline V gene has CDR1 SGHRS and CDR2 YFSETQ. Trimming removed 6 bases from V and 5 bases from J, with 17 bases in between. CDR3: CASTPGGRMTEAFF. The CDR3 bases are TGCGCCAGCACCCCTGGAGGCAGGATGACTGAAGCTTTCTTT.

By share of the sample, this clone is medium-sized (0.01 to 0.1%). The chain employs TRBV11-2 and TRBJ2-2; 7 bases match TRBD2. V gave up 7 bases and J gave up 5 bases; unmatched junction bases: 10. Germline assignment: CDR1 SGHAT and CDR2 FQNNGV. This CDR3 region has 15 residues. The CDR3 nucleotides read TGTGCCAGCAACGGCGGGAGCGCTCTAACCGGGGAGCTGTTTTTT. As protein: CASNGGSALTGELFF.

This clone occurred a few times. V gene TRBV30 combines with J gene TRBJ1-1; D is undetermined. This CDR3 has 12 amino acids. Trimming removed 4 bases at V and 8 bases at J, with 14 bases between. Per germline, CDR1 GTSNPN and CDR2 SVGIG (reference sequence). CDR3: CAWTPLGSEAFF. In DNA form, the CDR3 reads TGTGCCTGGACCCCCCTAGGCTCGGAAGCTTTCTTT. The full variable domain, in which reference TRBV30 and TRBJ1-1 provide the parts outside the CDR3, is SQTIHQWPATLVQPVGSPLSLECTVEGTSNPNLYWYRQAAGRGLQLLFYSVGIGQISSEVPQNLSASRPQDRQFILSSKKLLLSDSGFYLCAWTPLGSEAFFGQGTRLTVV.

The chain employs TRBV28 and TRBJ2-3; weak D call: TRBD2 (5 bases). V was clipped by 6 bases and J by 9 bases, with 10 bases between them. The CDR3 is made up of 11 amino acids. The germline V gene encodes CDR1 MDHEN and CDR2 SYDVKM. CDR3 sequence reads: CASSRAETQYF. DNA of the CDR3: TGTGCCAGCAGCCGAGCGGAAACGCAGTATTTT.

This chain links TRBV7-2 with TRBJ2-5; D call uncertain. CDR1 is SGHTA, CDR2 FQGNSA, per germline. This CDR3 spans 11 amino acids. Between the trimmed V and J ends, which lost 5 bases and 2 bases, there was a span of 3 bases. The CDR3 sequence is CASSGQETQYF. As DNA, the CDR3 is TGTGCCAGCAGCGGGCAAGAGACCCAGTACTTC. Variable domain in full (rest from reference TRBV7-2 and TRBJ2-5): GAGVSQSPSNKVTEKGKDVELRCDPISGHTALYWYRQSLGQGLEFLIYFQGNSAPDKSGLPSDRFSAERTGGSVSTLTIQRTQQEDSAVYLCASSGQETQYFGPGTRLLVL.